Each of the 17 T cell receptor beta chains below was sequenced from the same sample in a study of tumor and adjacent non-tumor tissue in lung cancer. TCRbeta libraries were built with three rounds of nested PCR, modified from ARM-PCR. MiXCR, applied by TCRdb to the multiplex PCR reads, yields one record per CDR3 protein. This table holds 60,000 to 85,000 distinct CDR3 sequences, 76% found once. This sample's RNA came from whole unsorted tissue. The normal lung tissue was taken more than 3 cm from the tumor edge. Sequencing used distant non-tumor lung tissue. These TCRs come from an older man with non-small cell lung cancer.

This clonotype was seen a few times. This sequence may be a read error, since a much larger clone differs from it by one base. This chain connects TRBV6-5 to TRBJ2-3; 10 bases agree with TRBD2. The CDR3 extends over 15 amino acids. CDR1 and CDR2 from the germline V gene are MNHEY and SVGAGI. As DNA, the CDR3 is TGTGTCAGCAGTTCCCCGGGACTAGCGAGAGATACGCAGTATTTT. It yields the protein CVSSSPGLARDTQYF.

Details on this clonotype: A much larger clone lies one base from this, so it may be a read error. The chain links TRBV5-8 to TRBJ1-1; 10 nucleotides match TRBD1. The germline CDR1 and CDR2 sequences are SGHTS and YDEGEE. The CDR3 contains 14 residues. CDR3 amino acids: CVSSRQGANTEAFF. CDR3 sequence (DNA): TGTGTCAGCAGCAGACAGGGGGCGAACACTGAAGCTTTCTTT.

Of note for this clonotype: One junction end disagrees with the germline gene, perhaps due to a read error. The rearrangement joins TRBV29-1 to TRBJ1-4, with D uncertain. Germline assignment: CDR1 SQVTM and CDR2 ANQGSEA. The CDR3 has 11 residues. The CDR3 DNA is TGCAGCGGGACGGAAGATGAAAATCTGTCTTTT. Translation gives CSGTEDENLSF. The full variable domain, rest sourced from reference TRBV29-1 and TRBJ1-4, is SAVISQKPSRDICQRGTSLTIQCQVDSQVTMMFWYRQQPGQSLTLIATANQGSEATYESGFVIDKFPISRPNLTFSTLTVSNMSPEDSSIYLCSGTEDENLSFGSGTQLSVL.

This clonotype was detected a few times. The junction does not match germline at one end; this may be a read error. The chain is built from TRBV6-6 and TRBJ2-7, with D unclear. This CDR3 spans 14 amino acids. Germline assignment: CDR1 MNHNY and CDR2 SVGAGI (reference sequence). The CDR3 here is CANSYAEKRDEQYF. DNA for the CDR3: TGTGCCAACAGTTACGCGGAAAAAAGGGACGAGCAGTACTTC.

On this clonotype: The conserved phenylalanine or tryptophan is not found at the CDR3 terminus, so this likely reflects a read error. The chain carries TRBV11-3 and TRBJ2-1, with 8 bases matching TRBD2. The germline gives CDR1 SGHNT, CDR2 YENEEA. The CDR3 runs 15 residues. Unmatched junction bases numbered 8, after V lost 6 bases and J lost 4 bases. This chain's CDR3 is CASSRLAWGYNEQFI. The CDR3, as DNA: TGTGCCAGCAGTCGACTAGCGTGGGGGTACAATGAGCAGTTCATC.

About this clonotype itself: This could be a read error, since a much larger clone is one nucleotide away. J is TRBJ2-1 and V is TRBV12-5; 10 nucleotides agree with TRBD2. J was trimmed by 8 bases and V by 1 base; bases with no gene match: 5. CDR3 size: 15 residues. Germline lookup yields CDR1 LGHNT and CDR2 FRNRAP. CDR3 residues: CASGLGAGGNYEQFF. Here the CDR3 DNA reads TGTGCTAGTGGTTTGGGAGCGGGGGGGAACTATGAGCAGTTCTTC.

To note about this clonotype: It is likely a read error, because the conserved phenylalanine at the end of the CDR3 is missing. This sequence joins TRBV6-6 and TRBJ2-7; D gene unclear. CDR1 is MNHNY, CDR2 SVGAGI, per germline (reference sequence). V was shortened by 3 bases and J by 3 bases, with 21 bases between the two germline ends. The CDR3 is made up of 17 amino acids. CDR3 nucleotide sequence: TGTGCCAGCAGTTATGGGTATGAACAGTACCGCAACTACGAGCAGTACATC. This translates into CASSYGYEQYRNYEQYI.

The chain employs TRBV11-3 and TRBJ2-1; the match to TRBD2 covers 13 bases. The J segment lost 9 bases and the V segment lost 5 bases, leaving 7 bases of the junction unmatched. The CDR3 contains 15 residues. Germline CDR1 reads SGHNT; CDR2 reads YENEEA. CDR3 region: CASSPGLAGDGEQFF. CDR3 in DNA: TGTGCCAGCAGCCCAGGACTAGCGGGAGATGGTGAGCAGTTCTTC. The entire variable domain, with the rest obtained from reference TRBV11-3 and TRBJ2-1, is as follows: EAGVVQSPRYKIIEKKQPVAFWCNPISGHNTLYWYLQNLGQGPELLIRYENEEAVDDSQLPKDRFSAERLKGVDSTLKIQPAELGDSAVYLCASSPGLAGDGEQFFGPGTRLTVL.

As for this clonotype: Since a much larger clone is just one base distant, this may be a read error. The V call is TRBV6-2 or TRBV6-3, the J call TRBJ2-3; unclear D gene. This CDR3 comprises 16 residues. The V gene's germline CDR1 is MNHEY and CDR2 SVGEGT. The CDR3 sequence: CTSSQNEVLVSDAQYF. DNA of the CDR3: TGTACCAGCAGTCAGAATGAGGTACTGGTGTCGGATGCGCAGTATTTT.

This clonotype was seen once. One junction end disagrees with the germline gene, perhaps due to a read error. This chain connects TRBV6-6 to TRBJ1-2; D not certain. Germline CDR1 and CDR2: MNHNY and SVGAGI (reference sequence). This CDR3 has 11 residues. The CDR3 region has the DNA TGTGCCAGCATGAAGCTTTTTGGCTACATCTTC. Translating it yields CASMKLFGYIF.

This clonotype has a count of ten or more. The CDR3 region has the DNA TGCAGTGCTAGTGCCAGCCGCTATGGCTACACCTTC. It translates to CSASASRYGYTF. The chain employs TRBV20-1 and TRBJ1-2; D not certain. V gave up 3 bases and J gave up 4 bases, with 9 bases separating them. The CDR3 loop spans 12 amino acids. Germline V gene data show CDR1 as DFQATT and CDR2 as SNEGSKA (reference sequence).

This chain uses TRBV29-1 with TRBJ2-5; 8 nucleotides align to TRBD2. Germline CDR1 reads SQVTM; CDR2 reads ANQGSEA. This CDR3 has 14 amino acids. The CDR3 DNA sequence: TGCAAAAGGCGGGAGGCCTTGCATCAAGAGACCCAGTACTTC. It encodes CKRREALHQETQYF.

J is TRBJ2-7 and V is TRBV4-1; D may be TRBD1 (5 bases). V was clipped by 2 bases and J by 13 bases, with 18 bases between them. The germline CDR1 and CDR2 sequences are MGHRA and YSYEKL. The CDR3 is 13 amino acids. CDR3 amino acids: CASSQSQGYEPYF. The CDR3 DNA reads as TGCGCCAGCAGCCAATCTCAGGGCTACGAGCCCTACTTC.

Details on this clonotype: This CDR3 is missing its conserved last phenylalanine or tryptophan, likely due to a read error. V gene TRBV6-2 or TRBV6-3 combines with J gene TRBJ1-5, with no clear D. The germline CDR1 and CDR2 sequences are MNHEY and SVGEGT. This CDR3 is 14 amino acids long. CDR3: CATSYYSDPKPQHV. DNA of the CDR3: TGTGCCACCAGTTACTATTCAGACCCTAAGCCCCAGCATGTT.

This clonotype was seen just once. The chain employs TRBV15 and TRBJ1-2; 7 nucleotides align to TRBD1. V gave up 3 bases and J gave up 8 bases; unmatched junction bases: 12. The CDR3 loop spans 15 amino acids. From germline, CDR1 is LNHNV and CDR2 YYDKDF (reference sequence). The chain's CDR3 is CATSRGGQEARGYTF. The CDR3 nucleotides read TGTGCCACCAGCAGGGGAGGACAGGAGGCTAGAGGCTACACCTTC.

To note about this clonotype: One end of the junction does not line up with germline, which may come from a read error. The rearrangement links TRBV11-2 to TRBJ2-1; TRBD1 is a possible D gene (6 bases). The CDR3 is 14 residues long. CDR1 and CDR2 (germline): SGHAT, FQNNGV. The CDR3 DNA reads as TGTGCCAGCAGATTACAGGGAGTCGCCAATGAGCAGCTCTTC. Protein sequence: CASRLQGVANEQLF.

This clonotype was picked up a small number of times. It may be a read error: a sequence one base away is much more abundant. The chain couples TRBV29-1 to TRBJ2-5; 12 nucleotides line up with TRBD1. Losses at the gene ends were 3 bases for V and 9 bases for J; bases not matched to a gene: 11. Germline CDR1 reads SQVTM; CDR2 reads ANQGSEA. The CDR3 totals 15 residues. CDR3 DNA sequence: TGCAGCGTTGAGGGACAGGGGGCATCAGATGAGGCCCAGTACTTC. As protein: CSVEGQGASDEAQYF. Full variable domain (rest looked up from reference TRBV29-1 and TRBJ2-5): SAVISQKPSRDICQRGTSLTIQCQVDSQVTMMFWYRQQPGQSLTLIATANQGSEATYESGFVIDKFPISRPNLTFSTLTVSNMSPEDSSIYLCSVEGQGASDEAQYFGPGTRLLVL.